The T cell receptor (beta chain) described here comes from a study of control samples from healthy donors and cancer patients. The CDR3 is 13 residues long. CDR1 MNHNY and CDR2 SVGAGI come from the germline V gene (reference sequence). Trimming pared 0 bases from V and 0 bases from J, leaving 0 bases between. Generated by immunoSEQ multiplex PCR, the TCRdb table keeps only in-frame clones and is missing some. Among 150,000 to 200,000 clones listed, just over 95% were seen once. This sequence originates from a woman in her 30s in good health. The rearrangement uses TRBV6-6 and TRBJ2-1, with D hard to call. The sequencing input was blood. DNA of the CDR3: TGTGCCAGCAGTTACTCCTCCTACAATGAGCAGTTCTTC. This gives the protein CASSYSSYNEQFF.